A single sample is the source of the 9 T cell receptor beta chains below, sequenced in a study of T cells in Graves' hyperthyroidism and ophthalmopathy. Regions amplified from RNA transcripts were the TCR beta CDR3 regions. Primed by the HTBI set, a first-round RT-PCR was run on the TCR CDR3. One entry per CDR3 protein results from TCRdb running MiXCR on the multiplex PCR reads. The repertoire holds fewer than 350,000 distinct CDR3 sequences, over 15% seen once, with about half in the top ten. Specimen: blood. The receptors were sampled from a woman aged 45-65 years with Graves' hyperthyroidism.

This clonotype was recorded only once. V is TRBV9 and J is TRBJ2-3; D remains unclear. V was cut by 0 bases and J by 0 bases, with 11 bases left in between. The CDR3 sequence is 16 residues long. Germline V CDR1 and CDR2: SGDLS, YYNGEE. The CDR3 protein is CASSVEGRSSTDTQYF. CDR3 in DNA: TGTGCCAGCAGCGTAGAGGGCAGATCTAGCACAGATACGCAGTATTTT.

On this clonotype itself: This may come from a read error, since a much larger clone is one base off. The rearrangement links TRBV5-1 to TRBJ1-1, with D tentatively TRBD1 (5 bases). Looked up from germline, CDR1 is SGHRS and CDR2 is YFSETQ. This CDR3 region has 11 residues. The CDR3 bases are TGCGCCAGCAGGGTCGGGACTGAAGCTTCCTTT. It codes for CASRVGTEASF.

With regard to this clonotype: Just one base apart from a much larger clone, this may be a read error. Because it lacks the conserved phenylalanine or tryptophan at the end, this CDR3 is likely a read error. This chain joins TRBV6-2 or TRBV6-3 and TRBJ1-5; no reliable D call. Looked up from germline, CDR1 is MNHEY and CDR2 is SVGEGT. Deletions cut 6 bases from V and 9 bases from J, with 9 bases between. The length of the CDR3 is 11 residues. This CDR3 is CASREVGPQHL. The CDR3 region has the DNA TGTGCCAGCAGGGAGGTGGGGCCCCAGCATCTT.

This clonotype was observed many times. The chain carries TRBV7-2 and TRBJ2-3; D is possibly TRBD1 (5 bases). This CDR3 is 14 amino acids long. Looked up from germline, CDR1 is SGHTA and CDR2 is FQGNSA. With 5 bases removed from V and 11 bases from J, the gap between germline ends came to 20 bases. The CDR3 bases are TGTGCCAGCAGCCAAACGGCAGGGCAGGGAAGGCAGTATTTT. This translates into CASSQTAGQGRQYF.

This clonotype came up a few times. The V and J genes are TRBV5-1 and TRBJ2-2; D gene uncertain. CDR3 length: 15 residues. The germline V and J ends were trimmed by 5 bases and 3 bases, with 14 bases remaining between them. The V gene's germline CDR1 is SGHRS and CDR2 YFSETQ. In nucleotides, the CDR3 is TGCGCCAGCAGTCGGGCAGTGGATGACACCGGGGAGCTGTTTTTT. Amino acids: CASSRAVDDTGELFF.

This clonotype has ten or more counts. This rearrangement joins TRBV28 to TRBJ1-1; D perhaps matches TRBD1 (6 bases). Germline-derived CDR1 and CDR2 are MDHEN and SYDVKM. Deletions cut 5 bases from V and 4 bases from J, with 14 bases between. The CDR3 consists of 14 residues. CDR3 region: CASSPNREGTEAFF. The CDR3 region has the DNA TGTGCCAGCAGTCCTAACAGGGAGGGCACTGAAGCTTTCTTT.

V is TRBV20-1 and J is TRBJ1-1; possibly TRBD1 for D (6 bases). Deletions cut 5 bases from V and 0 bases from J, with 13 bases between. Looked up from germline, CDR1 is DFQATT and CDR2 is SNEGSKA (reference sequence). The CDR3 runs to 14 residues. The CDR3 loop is CSAQGGHLNTEAFF. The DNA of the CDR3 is TGCAGTGCTCAAGGGGGGCATCTGAACACTGAAGCTTTCTTT.

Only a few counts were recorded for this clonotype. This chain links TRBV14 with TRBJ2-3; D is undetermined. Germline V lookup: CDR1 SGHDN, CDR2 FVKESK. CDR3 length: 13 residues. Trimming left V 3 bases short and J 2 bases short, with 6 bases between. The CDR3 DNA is TGTGCCAGCAGCCATGGGAACACAGATACGCAGTATTTT. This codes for CASSHGNTDTQYF.

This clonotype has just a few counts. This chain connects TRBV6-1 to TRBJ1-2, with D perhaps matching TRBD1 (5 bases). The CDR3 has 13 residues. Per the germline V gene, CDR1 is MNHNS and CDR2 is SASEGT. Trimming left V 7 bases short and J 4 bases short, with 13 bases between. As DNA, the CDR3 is TGTGCCAGCAACCCCGGGGGTTTCTATGGCTACACCTTC. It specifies CASNPGGFYGYTF.